This TCR beta chain was obtained from a study of blood T cell repertoires in COVID-19. About the research overall: COVID-19 samples collected from the United States, Italy and Spain covered acute and convalescent phases. T cells, B-cell-depleted T cells, or PBMCs supplied cDNA or gDNA.

In the original analysis: Using reference gene primer amplification, nucleated cell counts were estimated. Libraries were prepared by immunoSEQ multiplex PCR; TCRdb keeps only in-frame clonotypes and omits some of them. From that table come the V and J calls and clone size; the DNA was used to work out D and trimming. The data contain approximately 150,000 clones, approximately 85% of them singletons. Germline V CDR1 and CDR2: SGDLS, YYNGEE. J lost 5 bases, V lost 4 bases, and 9 bases had no gene match. This CDR3 spans 16 amino acids. The V and J genes are TRBV9 and TRBJ2-3, with TRBD2 matching 11 bases. The source of this sequence is a human donor with acute or convalescent COVID-19. The donor label of this sample is uncertain. Sequencing input: peripheral blood. CDR3 region: CASSFLAGGSRDTQYF. CDR3 nucleotides: TGTGCCAGCAGCTTCCTAGCGGGGGGCTCGAGAGATACGCAGTATTTT.